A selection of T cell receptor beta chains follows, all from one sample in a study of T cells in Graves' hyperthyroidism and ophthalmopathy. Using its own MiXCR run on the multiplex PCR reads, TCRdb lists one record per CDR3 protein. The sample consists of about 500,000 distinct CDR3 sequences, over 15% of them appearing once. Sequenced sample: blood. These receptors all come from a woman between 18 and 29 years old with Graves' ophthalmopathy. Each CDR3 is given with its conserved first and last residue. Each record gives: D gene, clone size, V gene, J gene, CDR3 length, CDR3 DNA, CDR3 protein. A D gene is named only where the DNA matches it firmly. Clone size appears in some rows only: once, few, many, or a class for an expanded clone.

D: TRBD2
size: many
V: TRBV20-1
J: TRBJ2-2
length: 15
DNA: TGCAGTGCCACCGGGACTAGCGGGAGAGCCGGGGAGCTGTTTTTT
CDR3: CSATGTSGRAGELFF

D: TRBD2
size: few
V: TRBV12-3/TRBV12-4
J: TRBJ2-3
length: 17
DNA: TGTGCCAGCAGTCCTATAGCGGGAGGGCCAATCACAGATACGCAGTATTTT
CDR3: CASSPIAGGPITDTQYF

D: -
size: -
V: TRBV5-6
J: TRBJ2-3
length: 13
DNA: TGTGCCAGCAGCTTGGGGAGTTTAGATACGCAGTATTTT
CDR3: CASSLGSLDTQYF

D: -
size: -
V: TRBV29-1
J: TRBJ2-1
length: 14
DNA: TGCAGCGTGAAGCGGTCCAGAGATTACAATGAGCAGTTCTTC
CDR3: CSVKRSRDYNEQFF

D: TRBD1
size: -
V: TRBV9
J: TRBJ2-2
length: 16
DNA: TGTGCCAGCAGCGTAGCGACAGGGGGTAGGGCCGGGGAGCTGTTTTTT
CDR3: CASSVATGGRAGELFF

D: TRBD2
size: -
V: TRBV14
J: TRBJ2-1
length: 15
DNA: TGTGCCAGCAGCCTTGGACTAGCGAGTCAGGGTGAGCAGTTCTTC
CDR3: CASSLGLASQGEQFF

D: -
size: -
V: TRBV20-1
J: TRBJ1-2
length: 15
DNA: TGCAGTGCTCCTCCAGGTACCGGGAGGGAGCGAGGCTACACCTTC
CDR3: CSAPPGTGRERGYTF

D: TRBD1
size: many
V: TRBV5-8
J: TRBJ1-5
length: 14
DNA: TGTGCCAGCAGCTGGGGACAGGGCTCGCAGCCCCAGCATTTT
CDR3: CASSWGQGSQPQHF

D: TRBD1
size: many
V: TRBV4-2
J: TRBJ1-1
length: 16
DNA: TGTGCCAGCAGCCAAGAACAGGGGGCGCGACGTACTGAAGCTTTCTTT
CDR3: CASSQEQGARRTEAFF

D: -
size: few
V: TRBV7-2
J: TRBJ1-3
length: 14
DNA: TGTGCCAGCAGCTTAGTCAGGGATGGAAACACCATATATTTT
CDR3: CASSLVRDGNTIYF

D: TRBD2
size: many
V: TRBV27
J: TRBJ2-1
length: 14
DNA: TGTGCCAGCAGTACCGGGAGCGGGAGAGTTGAGCAGTTCTTC
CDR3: CASSTGSGRVEQFF

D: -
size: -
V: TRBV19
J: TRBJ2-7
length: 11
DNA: TGTGCCAGTAGTAGTCAGGACGAGCAGTACTTC
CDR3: CASSSQDEQYF

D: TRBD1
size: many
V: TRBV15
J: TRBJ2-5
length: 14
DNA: TGTGCCACCAGCAGAGGAGGGGGCGGGGAGACCCAGTACTTC
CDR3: CATSRGGGGETQYF

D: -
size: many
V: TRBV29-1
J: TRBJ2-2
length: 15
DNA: TGCAGCGTCCGACGGGGGTCGGATTTGACCGGGGAGCTGTTTTTT
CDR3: CSVRRGSDLTGELFF

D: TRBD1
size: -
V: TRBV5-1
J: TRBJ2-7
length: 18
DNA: TGCGCCAGCAGCCCAGGACAGGTGAATACTTTAATAACCTACGAGCAGTACTTC
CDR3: CASSPGQVNTLITYEQYF

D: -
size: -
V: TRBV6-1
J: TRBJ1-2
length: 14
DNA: TGTGCCAGCAGTTTCGGCCGGGGGAACTATGGCTACACCTTC
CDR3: CASSFGRGNYGYTF

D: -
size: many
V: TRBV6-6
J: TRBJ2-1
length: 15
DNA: TGTGCCAGCAGTTACTCAGCCGGGATCTACAATGAGCAGTTCTTC
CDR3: CASSYSAGIYNEQFF

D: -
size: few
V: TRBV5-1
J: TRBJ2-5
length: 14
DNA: TGCGCCAGCAGCTTGGAGGCAGGAAAAGAGACCCAGTACTTC
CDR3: CASSLEAGKETQYF

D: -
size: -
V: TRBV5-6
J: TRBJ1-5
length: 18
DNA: TGTGCCAGCAGCTTGGGCCCGGACAGAGATTATAGCAATCAGCCCCAGCATTTT
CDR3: CASSLGPDRDYSNQPQHF

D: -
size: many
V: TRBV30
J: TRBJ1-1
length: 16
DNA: TGTGCCTGGAGTGATTTTACAGGGCGGAGGGGTACTGAAGCTTTCTTT
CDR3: CAWSDFTGRRGTEAFF

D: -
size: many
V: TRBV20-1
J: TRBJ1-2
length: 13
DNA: TGCAGTGCTGGGGGGGGCGCCACATATGGCTACACCTTC
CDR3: CSAGGGATYGYTF

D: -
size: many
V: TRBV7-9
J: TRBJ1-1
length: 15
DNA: TGTGCCAGCAGCTTGGAGAGTCACATGAACACTGAAGCTTTCTTT
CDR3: CASSLESHMNTEAFF